This TCR beta chain was captured in a study of siplizumab effects on memory and regulatory T cells. Study findings and constraints: Contribution to the alloresponse seemed major for naive T cells, which also seemed more diverse than memory cells. Of the alloreactive clones, only a minor fraction mapped to unstimulated subsets. With siplizumab, cumulative frequency of CD4+ memory-derived alloreactive sequences dropped significantly.

Trimming removed 3 bases from V and 3 bases from J; junction bases left unmatched: 10. The germline V gene has CDR1 SGHRS and CDR2 YFSETQ. The CDR3 runs 16 residues. Worth noting for this clone: Antigen specificity is unknown.

The protocol was immunoSEQ multiplex PCR, while the TCRdb copy is restricted to in-frame clones and leaves out a portion. The sample carries approximately 68,000 clones, about 89% recorded once. This sequence originates from a human donor in good health. The chain joins TRBV5-1 to TRBJ2-3; 7 bases are shared with TRBD2. The specimen sequenced was CD8+ T cells sorted from blood. The CDR3 loop reads CASSWASSGDTDTQYF. The CDR3 coding sequence is TGCGCCAGCAGCTGGGCCTCGAGCGGGGATACAGATACGCAGTATTTT.